A selection of T cell receptor beta chains follows, all from one sample in a study of shared clonotypes between healthy human individuals. Data came from immunoSEQ multiplex PCR; TCRdb stores just in-frame clones and leaves some out. The table includes almost 700,000 clones, 92% detected once. The sample comprised naive CD8+ T cells sorted from blood. The receptors come from a man aged 25 to 45 in good health. The CDR3 runs from the conserved cysteine through the conserved F or W. D genes are given only for firm matches. The size field is filled for only some rows; it gives once, few, many or a size class.

>TRBJ2-6|TRBD2|TRBV2|NA
TGTGCCAGCAGTTGGAAGCGGGAGGGCCCTGTCGCTGGGGCCAACGTCCTGACTTTC
CASSWKREGPVAGANVLTF
>TRBJ2-3|NA|TRBV19|NA
TGTGCCAGTAGTGATAGGAACACAGATACGCAGTATTTT
CASSDRNTDTQYF
>TRBJ2-2|NA|TRBV5-1|NA
TGCGCCAGCCGGCCCCCCGGATCGATTAACACCGGGGAGCTGTTTTTT
CASRPPGSINTGELFF
>TRBJ1-1|NA|TRBV7-6|NA
TGTGCCAGCAGCTTAGGTTGGGAAGCACAGAACACTGAAGCTTTCTTT
CASSLGWEAQNTEAFF
>TRBJ1-2|TRBD1|TRBV27|once
TGTGCCAGCAGTTCCCCGGGACAGGGGCATTTCGGCTACACCTTC
CASSSPGQGHFGYTF
>TRBJ2-3|NA|TRBV28|NA
TGTGCCAGCAGCTTCGGGACATACCGCACAGATACGCAGTATTTT
CASSFGTYRTDTQYF
>TRBJ2-1|TRBD1|TRBV7-2|NA
TGTGCCAGCAGCAAAATACAGGGGTCCGTCGACAATGAGCAGTTCTTC
CASSKIQGSVDNEQFF
>TRBJ1-2|NA|TRBV27|NA
TGTGCCAGCAGTTTGTCGGGATATCGAACCTATGGCTACACCTTC
CASSLSGYRTYGYTF
>TRBJ2-7|TRBD2|TRBV2|NA
TGTGCCATCCTGACTCGAAGCGGGAGGTGGAACGAGCAGTACTTC
CAILTRSGRWNEQYF
>TRBJ2-6|TRBD1|TRBV30|NA
TGTGCCTGGAGTCACGGGACAGGGGTAAACGTCCTGACTTTC
CAWSHGTGVNVLTF
>TRBJ2-7|TRBD1|TRBV7-9|NA
TGTGCCAGCACCCTACTTTCTCACCAGGGGGTCGTCTACGAGCAGTACTTC
CASTLLSHQGVVYEQYF
>TRBJ1-1|NA|TRBV9|NA
TGTGCCAGCAGCGAGACGACGAACACTGAAGCTTTCTTT
CASSETTNTEAFF
>TRBJ2-1|TRBD2|TRBV10-3|NA
TGTGCCACCGGACTAGCGGGAGGGCCTGATGAGCAGTTCTTC
CATGLAGGPDEQFF
>TRBJ2-7|TRBD1|TRBV28|NA
TGTGCCAGCACTCCCGGGACAGACTACGAGCAGTACTTC
CASTPGTDYEQYF
>TRBJ2-1|TRBD2|TRBV7-2|NA
TGTGCCAGCAGCTTAGCGGCTAGCGGGCCTTACAATGAGCAGTTCTTC
CASSLAASGPYNEQFF
>TRBJ1-2|NA|TRBV7-2|NA
TGTGCCAGCAGCGGCCCGGACGGACCTTACTATGGCTACACCTTC
CASSGPDGPYYGYTF
>TRBJ2-7|NA|TRBV19|NA
TGTGCCAGTAAGTCAGGGCCCTACGAGCAGTACTTC
CASKSGPYEQYF
>TRBJ2-7|NA|TRBV28|NA
TGTGCCAGCAGTTCTCTTGTAAGGTCAGGGGCTGGTATCTACGAGCAGTACTTC
CASSSLVRSGAGIYEQYF
>TRBJ2-5|TRBD2|TRBV13|NA
TGTGCCAGCAGCTTGACTAGCGCGTACCAAGAGACCCAGTACTTC
CASSLTSAYQETQYF
>TRBJ2-7|NA|TRBV29-1|NA
TGCAGCTCTCGGGACTCCTCCTACGAGCAGTACTTC
CSSRDSSYEQYF
>TRBJ1-3|NA|TRBV10-3|NA
TGTGCCATCAGTGAGGTTCCACAGACCACTGGAAACACCATATATTTT
CAISEVPQTTGNTIYF
>TRBJ1-5|NA|TRBV19|NA
TGTGCCAGTAGTACCTACCGACTCCAAGAGTATCAGCCCCAGCATTTT
CASSTYRLQEYQPQHF
>TRBJ2-2|NA|TRBV2|NA
TGTGCCAGCAGAAAAAGCCAGAACACCGGGGAGCTGTTTTTT
CASRKSQNTGELFF
>TRBJ1-1|NA|TRBV29-1|NA
TGCAGCGTCGAACTACATGAGACAGGACCGAACACTGAAGCTTTCTTT
CSVELHETGPNTEAFF
>TRBJ2-7|TRBD2|TRBV7-7|NA
TGTGCCAGCAGCCCCGGGACTAGCGGGAGATACGAGCAGTACTTC
CASSPGTSGRYEQYF
>TRBJ2-1|NA|TRBV11-2|NA
TGTGCCAGCAGCCGGGCGGGTTCCCCCTACAATGAGCAGTTCTTC
CASSRAGSPYNEQFF
>TRBJ1-2|TRBD1|TRBV9|NA
TGTGCCAGCAGCGGTAGTCGACAGGGCTATGGCTACACCTTC
CASSGSRQGYGYTF
>TRBJ1-5|NA|TRBV19|NA
TGTGCCAGTAGTATAGTTTGGGATCAGCCCCAGCATTTT
CASSIVWDQPQHF
>TRBJ1-1|TRBD1|TRBV6-5|NA
TGTGCCAGCAGTTACCCGGGACAGGGAGCCCTTGAAGCTTTCTTT
CASSYPGQGALEAFF
>TRBJ2-3|NA|TRBV19|NA
TGTGCCAGTAGTACAAAGGGCGGCACAGATACGCAGTATTTT
CASSTKGGTDTQYF